This T cell receptor beta chain is drawn from a study of HIV-infected patients and healthy controls. TCRdb re-called the 5' RACE reads with MiXCR, one entry per CDR3 protein. The sample has 15,000 to 20,000 distinct CDR3 sequences; roughly 15% are singletons. This clonotype was detected many times. The CDR3 runs to 17 residues. Trimming shortened V by 0 bases and J by 0 bases, and 15 bases separated the two germline ends. CDR1 is LGHNA and CDR2 is YNFKEQ in the germline V gene. Material: CD8+ T cells from blood. This TCR derives from a human donor in good health. V is TRBV4-2 and J is TRBJ2-7; weak D call: TRBD2 (5 bases). Written as DNA, the CDR3 is TGTGCCAGCAGCCAAGAGTTCGGGGTTGGAAGCTCCTACGAGCAGTACTTC. It specifies CASSQEFGVGSSYEQYF.